This T cell receptor beta chain emerged from a study of T cell repertoires in cytomegalovirus infection. Study-wide points: Adding up the frequency of public TCR beta families identified people who carried CMV plus the relevant HLA.

TCRdb reprocessed the reads via MiXCR and lists one record per CDR3 protein. Of about 740,000 distinct CDR3 sequences in the sample, 35% were seen once. This clonotype was counted many times. Antigen: not known. V was clipped by 6 bases and J by 1 base; unmatched bases: 2. The CDR3 runs to 15 residues. Germline V gene data show CDR1 as MDHEN and CDR2 as SYDVKM. This TCR was sampled from a human donor in good health (CMV status not recorded). Some clones in this sample may be carry-over from other donors' samples. Sequenced input: PBMCs. This chain connects TRBV28 to TRBJ2-1; 11 bases are shared with TRBD2. The CDR3 DNA sequence: TGTGCCAGCAGACTAGCGGGAGAATCCTACAATGAGCAGTTCTTC. It yields the protein CASRLAGESYNEQFF.